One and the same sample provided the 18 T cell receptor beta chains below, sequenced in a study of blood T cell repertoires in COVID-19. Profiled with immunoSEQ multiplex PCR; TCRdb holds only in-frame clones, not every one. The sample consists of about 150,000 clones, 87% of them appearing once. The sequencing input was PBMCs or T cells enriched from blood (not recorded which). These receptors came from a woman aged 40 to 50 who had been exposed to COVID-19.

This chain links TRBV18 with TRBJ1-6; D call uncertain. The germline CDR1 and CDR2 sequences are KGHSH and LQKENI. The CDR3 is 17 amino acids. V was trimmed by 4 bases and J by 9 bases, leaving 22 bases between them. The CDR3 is CASSQHAGSGSGSPLHF. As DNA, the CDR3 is TGTGCCAGCTCACAACACGCCGGGAGCGGATCGGGTTCACCCCTCCACTTT.

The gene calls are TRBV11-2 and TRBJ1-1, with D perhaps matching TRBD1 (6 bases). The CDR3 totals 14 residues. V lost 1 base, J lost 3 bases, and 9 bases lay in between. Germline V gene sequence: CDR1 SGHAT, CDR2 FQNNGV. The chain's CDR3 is CASSLAAGDTEAFF. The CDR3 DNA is TGTGCCAGCAGCTTAGCGGCAGGGGACACTGAAGCTTTCTTT.

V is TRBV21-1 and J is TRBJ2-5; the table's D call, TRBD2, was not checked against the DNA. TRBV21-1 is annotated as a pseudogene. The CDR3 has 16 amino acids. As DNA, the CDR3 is TGTGCCAGCAGTGGACTAGCGGGAGTAGGTGTGGAGACCCAGTACTTC. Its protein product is CASSGLAGVGVETQYF.

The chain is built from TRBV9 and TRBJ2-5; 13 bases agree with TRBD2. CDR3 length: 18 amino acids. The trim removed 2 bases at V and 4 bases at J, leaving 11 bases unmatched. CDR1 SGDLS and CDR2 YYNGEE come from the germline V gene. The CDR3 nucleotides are TGTGCCAGCAGCGTTTTAGGCGGACTAGCGGGAGATCGAGAGACCCAGTACTTC. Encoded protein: CASSVLGGLAGDRETQYF.

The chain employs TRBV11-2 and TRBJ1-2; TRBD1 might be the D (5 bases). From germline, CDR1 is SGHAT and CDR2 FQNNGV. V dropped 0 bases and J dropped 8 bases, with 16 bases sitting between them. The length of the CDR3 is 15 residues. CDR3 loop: CASSLDRETARGYTF. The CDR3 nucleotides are TGTGCCAGCAGCTTAGATCGGGAGACAGCGCGGGGCTACACCTTC.

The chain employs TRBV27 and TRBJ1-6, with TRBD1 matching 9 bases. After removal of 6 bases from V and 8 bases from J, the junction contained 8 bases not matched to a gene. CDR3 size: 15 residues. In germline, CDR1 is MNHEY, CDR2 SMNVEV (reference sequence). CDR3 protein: CASSSTGTGYSPLHF. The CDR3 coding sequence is TGTGCCAGCAGCTCAACCGGGACAGGGTATTCACCCCTCCACTTT.

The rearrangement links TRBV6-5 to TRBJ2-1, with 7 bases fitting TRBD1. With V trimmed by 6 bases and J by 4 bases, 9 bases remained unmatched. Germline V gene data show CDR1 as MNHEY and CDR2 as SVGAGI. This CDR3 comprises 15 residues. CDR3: CASRSAGTDYNEQFF. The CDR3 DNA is TGTGCCAGCAGATCGGCCGGGACAGATTACAATGAGCAGTTCTTC.

CDR3 bases: TGTGCCAGCAGTTACTCGAGTCGGAATGAGCAGTTCTTC. It specifies CASSYSSRNEQFF. The rearrangement uses TRBV6-5 and TRBJ2-1; D is uncertain. This CDR3 is 13 amino acids long. The V end was cut by 0 bases, the J end by 7 bases, with 7 bases between. The germline V gene encodes CDR1 MNHEY and CDR2 SVGAGI.

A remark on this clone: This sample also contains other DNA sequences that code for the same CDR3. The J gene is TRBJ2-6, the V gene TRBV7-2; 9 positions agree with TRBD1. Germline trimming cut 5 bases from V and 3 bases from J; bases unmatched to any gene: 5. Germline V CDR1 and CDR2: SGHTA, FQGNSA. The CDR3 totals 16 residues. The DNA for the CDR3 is TGTGCCAGCAGCAAGGGACAGGGTGGTGGGGCCAACGTCCTGACTTTC. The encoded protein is CASSKGQGGGANVLTF.

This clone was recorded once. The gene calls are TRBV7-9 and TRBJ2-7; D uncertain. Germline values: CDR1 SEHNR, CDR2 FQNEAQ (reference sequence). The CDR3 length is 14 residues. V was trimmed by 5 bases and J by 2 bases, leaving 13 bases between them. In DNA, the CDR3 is TGTGCCAGCAGCGTCTCCGGGTCTCCCTACGAGCAGTACTTC. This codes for CASSVSGSPYEQYF.

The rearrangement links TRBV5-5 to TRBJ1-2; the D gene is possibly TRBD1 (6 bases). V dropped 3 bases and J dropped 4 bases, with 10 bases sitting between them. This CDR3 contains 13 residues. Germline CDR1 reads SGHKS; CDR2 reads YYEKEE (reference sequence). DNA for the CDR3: TGTGCCAGCAGCTCTGGACAGCTCTATGGCTACACCTTC. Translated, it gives CASSSGQLYGYTF.

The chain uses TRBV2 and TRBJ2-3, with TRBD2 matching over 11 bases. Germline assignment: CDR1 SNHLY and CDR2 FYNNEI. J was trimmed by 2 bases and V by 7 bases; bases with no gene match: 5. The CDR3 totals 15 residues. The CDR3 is CASIETSGITDTQYF. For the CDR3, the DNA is TGTGCCAGCATTGAGACTAGCGGGATCACAGATACGCAGTATTTT.

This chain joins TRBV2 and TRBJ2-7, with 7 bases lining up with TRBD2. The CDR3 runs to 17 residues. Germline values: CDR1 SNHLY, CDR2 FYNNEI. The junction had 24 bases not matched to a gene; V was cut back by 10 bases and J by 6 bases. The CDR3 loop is CAIQDLRRASGPGEQYF. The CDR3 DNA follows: TGTGCCATCCAGGACCTTAGGCGTGCTAGCGGTCCCGGCGAGCAGTACTTC.

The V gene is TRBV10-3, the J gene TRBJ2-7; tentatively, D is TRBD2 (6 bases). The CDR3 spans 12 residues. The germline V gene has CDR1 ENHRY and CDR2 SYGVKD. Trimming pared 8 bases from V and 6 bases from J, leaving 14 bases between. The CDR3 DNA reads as TGTGCCATCCAAGGTGGGGGGAGCGAGCAGTACTTC. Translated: CAIQGGGSEQYF.

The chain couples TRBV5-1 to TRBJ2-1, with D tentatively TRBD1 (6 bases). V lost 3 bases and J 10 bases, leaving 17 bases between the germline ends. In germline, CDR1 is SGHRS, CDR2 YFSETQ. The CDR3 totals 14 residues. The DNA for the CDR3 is TGCGCCAGCAGCTGGGGTCGGACAGTTGACGAGCAGTTCTTC. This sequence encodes CASSWGRTVDEQFF.

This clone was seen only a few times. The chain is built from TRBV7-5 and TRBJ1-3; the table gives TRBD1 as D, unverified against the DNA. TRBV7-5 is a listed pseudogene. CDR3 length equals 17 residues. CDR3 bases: TGTGCCAGAAGCTTTACTACAGGGGTCATCTCTGGAAACACCATATATTTT. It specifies CARSFTTGVISGNTIYF.

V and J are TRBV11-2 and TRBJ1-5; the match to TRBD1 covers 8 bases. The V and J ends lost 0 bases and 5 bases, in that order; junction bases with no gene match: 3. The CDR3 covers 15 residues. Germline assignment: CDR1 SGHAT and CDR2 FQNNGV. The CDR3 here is CASSLEAGGYQPQHF. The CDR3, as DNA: TGTGCCAGCAGCTTAGAGGCAGGGGGCTATCAGCCCCAGCATTTT.

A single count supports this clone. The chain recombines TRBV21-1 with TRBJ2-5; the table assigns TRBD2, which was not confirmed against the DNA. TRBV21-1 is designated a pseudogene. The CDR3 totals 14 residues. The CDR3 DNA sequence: TGTGCCAGCAGCACAACACAGGGAGGGGAGACCCAGTACTTC. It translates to CASSTTQGGETQYF.